The rows below give T cell receptor beta chains drawn from one sample of a study of blood T cell repertoires in COVID-19. This table comes from immunoSEQ multiplex PCR, and its TCRdb copy is limited to in-frame clones, with some not included. The data contain roughly 100,000 clones, around nine tenths of them singletons. Sequenced: peripheral blood. Every receptor here comes from a man aged 45-65 years with acute or convalescent COVID-19. Both conserved end residues are part of each CDR3. The D gene is left open where the match is weak. A row's size may be missing; if present it is once, few, many or a size class.

v_gene	d_gene	j_gene	abundance	CDR3nt	CDR3aa
TRBV7-9	.	TRBJ1-2	.	TGTGCCAGCAGCTCTACAGGGATAGGGCAAGTCTATGGCTACACCTTC	CASSSTGIGQVYGYTF
TRBV3-1/TRBV3-2	.	TRBJ2-1	once	TGTGCCAGCACTAATACAGGGTTCCGCAATGAGCAGTTCTTC	CASTNTGFRNEQFF
TRBV7-9	TRBD2	TRBJ2-2	few	TGTGCCAGCAGGGAACTAGCGGAGAACACCGGGGAGCTGTTTTTT	CASRELAENTGELFF
TRBV5-1	.	TRBJ1-1	.	TGCGCCAGCAGCTTCTCCGTGAACACTGAAGCTTTCTTT	CASSFSVNTEAFF
TRBV3-1/TRBV3-2	.	TRBJ1-6	once	TGTGCCAGCAGCCAAGACAGGATCTTGTATAATTCACCCCTCCACTTT	CASSQDRILYNSPLHF
TRBV7-9	.	TRBJ1-3	.	TGTGCCAGCAGCTTAGTTGTAAGCGGGGCGTCTGGAAACACCATATATTTT	CASSLVVSGASGNTIYF
TRBV12-5	TRBD1	TRBJ1-2	.	TGTGCTAGTGGCAATCCGGGACAGGGCGACTCTGGCTACACCTTC	CASGNPGQGDSGYTF
TRBV9	TRBD1	TRBJ2-1	few	TGTGCCAGCAGCCCACGGACAGGGGGCCTGAATGAGCAGTTCTTC	CASSPRTGGLNEQFF
TRBV25-1	TRBD2	TRBJ2-3	few	TGTGCCAGCAGTGGGGGACTAGCGGGAGGGCCTTCGACAGATACGCAGTATTTT	CASSGGLAGGPSTDTQYF
TRBV7-9	.	TRBJ2-5	.	TGTGCCAGCAGCGAAAATAGCGGAGCACAAGAGACCCAGTACTTC	CASSENSGAQETQYF
TRBV30	TRBD1	TRBJ1-1	once	TGTGCCTGGAGTGTCGGACAGGCTATGAACACTGAAGCTTTCTTT	CAWSVGQAMNTEAFF
TRBV29-1	TRBD1	TRBJ2-3	.	TGCAGCGTTGGAGGGGGCGCAGATACGCAGTATTTT	CSVGGGADTQYF
TRBV28	.	TRBJ1-1	.	TGTGCCAGCAGTTTATATCTGGAGGGGAGGGGGAACGCTGAAGCTTTCTTT	CASSLYLEGRGNAEAFF
TRBV14	.	TRBJ2-7	.	TGTGCCAGCAGCCAGGTTGCGACTTGGGAGCAGTACTTC	CASSQVATWEQYF
TRBV5-1	TRBD1	TRBJ2-3	.	TGCGCCAGCAGCGTGACAGGGCGCACAGATACGCAGTATTTT	CASSVTGRTDTQYF
TRBV9	.	TRBJ1-1	.	TGTGCCAGCAGCCCCGGGGAGGGGTACACTGAAGCTTTCTTT	CASSPGEGYTEAFF
TRBV12-3/TRBV12-4	TRBD1	TRBJ1-2	.	TGTGCCAGCAGTTTACGGGACAGCTATGGCTACACCTTC	CASSLRDSYGYTF
TRBV5-8	TRBD1	TRBJ1-2	.	TGTGCCAGCAGCCCCGACAGGGCCCATGGCTACACCTTC	CASSPDRAHGYTF
TRBV4-2	.	TRBJ2-1	.	TGTGCCAGCAGCCCCGATCAGGTTAATGAGCAGTTCTTC	CASSPDQVNEQFF
TRBV11-2	TRBD1	TRBJ1-3	.	TGTGCCAGCAGCTTAGCGGGGGACAGGGGGAACACCATATATTTT	CASSLAGDRGNTIYF
TRBV30	TRBD2	TRBJ2-5	.	TGTGCCTGGAGTGTCCCGACGGGACTAGCGGGAGGGACCGAGACCCAGTACTTC	CAWSVPTGLAGGTETQYF
TRBV19	.	TRBJ1-6	.	TGTGCCAGTAGTACAAGGTCGGGAGGGGCCGGTTCACCCCTCCACTTT	CASSTRSGGAGSPLHF
TRBV19	TRBD1	TRBJ2-7	.	TGTGCCAGTAGTCCTCTACCGGGACAGGGTACCTACGAGCAGTACTTC	CASSPLPGQGTYEQYF
TRBV19	.	TRBJ1-5	.	TGTGCCAGTAGTATAGGGGCAGGTCGTAGCAATCAGCCCCAGCATTTT	CASSIGAGRSNQPQHF
TRBV5-4	.	TRBJ1-5	.	TGTGCCAGCAGCTTGGTCCCTCCCGGTAGTAGCAATCAGCCCCAGCATTTT	CASSLVPPGSSNQPQHF
TRBV5-1	TRBD2	TRBJ2-2	.	TGCGCCAGCAGCTTGGGACTAGCGGGAGCCACCGGGGAGCTGTTTTTT	CASSLGLAGATGELFF
TRBV19	TRBD1	TRBJ1-1	.	TGTGCCAGTACCCCCCTGACAGGGATGAACACTGAAGCTTTCTTT	CASTPLTGMNTEAFF
TRBV5-1	.	TRBJ1-1	.	TGCGCCAGCAGCTTGGTGGCGACAGCAGGCACTGAAGCTTTCTTT	CASSLVATAGTEAFF
TRBV5-1	TRBD1	TRBJ1-2	.	TGCGCCAGCAGCAACTCGCCGGGACAGGGGGCGGACTACACCTTC	CASSNSPGQGADYTF
TRBV7-2	TRBD2	TRBJ2-2	.	TGTGCCAGCAGCTTAGAAGCGGGAGTCACCGGGGAGCTGTTTTTT	CASSLEAGVTGELFF
TRBV6-5	.	TRBJ1-2	once	TGTGCCAGCAGCGCCGGGACACCTCTAGGCTACACCTTC	CASSAGTPLGYTF